A single sample gave rise to the 18 T cell receptor beta chains below, sequenced in a study of shared clonotypes between healthy human individuals. Using immunoSEQ multiplex PCR, the repertoire was profiled, and TCRdb retains in-frame clones only, with some absent. Here the sample spans under 650,000 clones, almost 97% being singletons. Sequencing was carried out using naive CD4+ T cells sorted from blood. Subset defined: CD45RA+ positively selected. These receptors all come from a woman under 40 in good health.

V is TRBV6-1 and J is TRBJ2-7, with D maybe TRBD1 (8 bases). There are 15 residues in the CDR3. Trimming took 1 base from V and 7 from J, leaving 17 bases between them. Looked up from germline, CDR1 is MNHNS and CDR2 is SASEGT. This chain's CDR3 is CASSEVRTGREEQYF. CDR3 nucleotide sequence: TGTGCCAGCAGTGAAGTTCGGACAGGGAGGGAAGAGCAGTACTTC.

V is TRBV7-6 and J is TRBJ2-7, with 8 bases that match TRBD2. With 4 bases clipped from V and 6 bases from J, the junction kept 17 bases outside the gene matches. CDR1 SGHVS and CDR2 FNYEAQ come from the germline V gene. The CDR3 spans 17 residues. The CDR3 coding sequence is TGTGCCAGCAGCTCAACCGCCCCTCCGGGACTAGGTTCCGAGCAGTACTTC. This gives the protein CASSSTAPPGLGSEQYF.

This chain's CDR3 is CASSLHGTGELFF. The DNA for the CDR3 is TGTGCCAGCAGCTTACATGGCACCGGGGAGCTGTTTTTT. J is TRBJ2-2 and V is TRBV11-1; no reliable D call. CDR1 and CDR2 (germline): SGHAT, FQDESV (reference sequence). V was pared by 2 bases and J by 4 bases, with 5 bases between. The CDR3 is 13 residues long.

This chain uses TRBV7-9 with TRBJ1-4; D is possibly TRBD1 (5 bases). This CDR3 region has 13 residues. V was shortened by 5 bases and J by 9 bases, with 13 bases between the two germline ends. CDR1 is SEHNR and CDR2 is FQNEAQ in the germline V gene (reference sequence). Here the CDR3 DNA reads TGTGCCAGCAGCGCCGGGACGGCTAAAAAACTGTTTTTT. Amino acid sequence: CASSAGTAKKLFF. The full variable domain, with the rest looked up from reference TRBV7-9 and TRBJ1-4, is DTGVSQNPRHKITKRGQNVTFRCDPISEHNRLYWYRQTLGQGPEFLTYFQNEAQLEKSRLLSDRFSAERPKGSFSTLEIQRTEQGDSAMYLCASSAGTAKKLFFGSGTQLSVL.

This chain links TRBV2 with TRBJ1-2; D is unclear. Trimming shortened V by 2 bases and J by 7 bases, and 11 bases separated the two germline ends. The germline gives CDR1 SNHLY, CDR2 FYNNEI. CDR3 size: 13 residues. The CDR3 spells CASSEWGGVGYTF. The CDR3 DNA sequence: TGTGCCAGCAGTGAATGGGGTGGGGTTGGCTACACCTTC.

The rearrangement joins TRBV5-4 to TRBJ2-4, with a possible D match to TRBD1 (5 bases). Trimming removed 4 bases at V and 8 bases at J, with 13 bases between. This CDR3 region has 13 residues. Germline CDR1 SGHNT, CDR2 YYREEE (reference sequence). CDR3 in DNA: TGTGCCAGCAGCCCAATGGGCAGGGACATTCAGTACTTC. Its translation: CASSPMGRDIQYF. Full variable domain (outside the CDR3, taken from reference TRBV5-4 and TRBJ2-4): ETGVTQSPTHLIKTRGQQVTLRCSSQSGHNTVSWYQQALGQGPQFIFQYYREEENGRGNFPPRFSGLQFPNYSSELNVNALELDDSALYLCASSPMGRDIQYFGAGTRLSVL.

The chain carries TRBV5-1 and TRBJ2-2; TRBD1 aligns across 7 bases. The CDR3 length is 15 residues. Germline V lookup: CDR1 SGHRS, CDR2 YFSETQ. With 4 bases clipped from V and 1 base from J, the junction kept 4 bases outside the gene matches. This CDR3 is CASSPTGRNTGELFF. CDR3 DNA: TGCGCCAGCAGCCCGACAGGGAGGAACACCGGGGAGCTGTTTTTT.

This rearrangement joins TRBV30 to TRBJ2-5; possible D gene TRBD2, 6 bases. The last part of the DNA fits TRBJ2-7 better; the J call may be wrong. Germline CDR1 and CDR2: GTSNPN and SVGIG (reference sequence). The CDR3 extends over 13 amino acids. The CDR3 is CAWSVGGAYEQYF. DNA of the CDR3: TGTGCCTGGAGTGTGGGGGGAGCCTACGAGCAGTACTTC.

Comments on this clone: This sample includes further DNA sequences coding for the same CDR3. The rearrangement joins TRBV18 to TRBJ2-7; possible D gene TRBD2, 5 bases. Between the trimmed V and J ends, which lost 0 bases and 1 base, there was a span of 7 bases. CDR3 size: 14 residues. The germline gives CDR1 KGHSH, CDR2 LQKENI. The CDR3 protein is CASSPPGRSYEQYF. The CDR3 DNA reads as TGTGCCAGCTCACCACCGGGGAGATCCTACGAGCAGTACTTC.

CDR3 residues: CATKSGDTQYF. CDR3 sequence (DNA): TGTGCCACCAAAAGTGGGGATACGCAGTATTTT. V gene TRBV6-6 combines with J gene TRBJ2-3; D gene uncertain. The germline V gene has CDR1 MNHNY and CDR2 SVGAGI (reference sequence). CDR3 length equals 11 residues. V lost 10 bases and J 6 bases, leaving 11 bases between the germline ends.

The rearrangement joins TRBV28 to TRBJ1-4, with 7 bases lining up with TRBD1. This CDR3 is built from 16 residues. The junction had 16 bases not matched to a gene; V was cut back by 5 bases and J by 10 bases. Per germline, CDR1 MDHEN and CDR2 SYDVKM. DNA of the CDR3: TGTGCCAGCAGTCCGTGGGGGACAGTCAACAACGGAAAACTGTTTTTT. Translation: CASSPWGTVNNGKLFF.

In this sample, this clone turned up a few times. The chain couples TRBV6-5 to TRBJ2-7; D call uncertain. CDR1 and CDR2 from the germline V gene are MNHEY and SVGAGI. CDR3 size: 12 residues. Trimming shortened V by 6 bases and J by 0 bases, and 6 bases separated the two germline ends. In DNA form, the CDR3 reads TGTGCCAGCAGGCACGGCTCCTACGAGCAGTACTTC. As protein: CASRHGSYEQYF.

This clone was detected only once. This chain uses TRBV4-1 with TRBJ2-1; perhaps TRBD1 as D (5 bases). V lost 1 base, J lost 9 bases, and 13 bases lay in between. Germline lookup yields CDR1 MGHRA and CDR2 YSYEKL. The CDR3 has 14 residues. The CDR3 nucleotides are TGCGCCAGCAGCCAAGTGGGGCGGTGGGTTGAGCAGTTCTTC. Its translation is CASSQVGRWVEQFF.

This sequence joins TRBV4-1 and TRBJ2-7, with D perhaps TRBD1 (6 bases). Deletions cut 5 bases from V and 3 bases from J, with 14 bases between. This CDR3 region has 14 residues. In germline, CDR1 is MGHRA, CDR2 YSYEKL. DNA for the CDR3: TGCGCCAGCAGCAGAAGGACAGCGGACTACGAGCAGTACTTC. Protein: CASSRRTADYEQYF.

The V gene is TRBV6-6, the J gene TRBJ1-1; TRBD1 might be the D (5 bases). Germline CDR1 is MNHNY and CDR2 is SVGAGI (reference sequence). V dropped 4 bases and J dropped 4 bases, with 13 bases sitting between them. This CDR3 spans 14 amino acids. CDR3 region: CASSSPWGGTEAFF. In nucleotides, the CDR3 is TGTGCCAGCAGTTCTCCGTGGGGGGGCACTGAAGCTTTCTTT.

V gene TRBV5-1 combines with J gene TRBJ2-7; TRBD2 might be the D (5 bases). The germline V gene encodes CDR1 SGHRS and CDR2 YFSETQ. Trimming shortened V by 0 bases and J by 6 bases, and 13 bases separated the two germline ends. The length of the CDR3 is 14 residues. Here the CDR3 reads CASSLGLIASEQYF. Written as DNA, the CDR3 is TGCGCCAGCAGCTTGGGCCTCATAGCGTCCGAGCAGTACTTC.

This chain links TRBV28 with TRBJ1-4, with TRBD1 identical over 9 bases. With V trimmed by 3 bases and J by 8 bases, 13 bases remained unmatched. This CDR3 region has 17 residues. Germline CDR1 and CDR2: MDHEN and SYDVKM. The CDR3 nucleotides read TGTGCCAGCAGTTTCCCTCTATCGCGGACAGGGGAGGAAAAACTGTTTTTT. Encoded protein: CASSFPLSRTGEEKLFF.

The chain carries TRBV19 and TRBJ1-1, with 7 nucleotides matching TRBD1. This CDR3 spans 15 amino acids. CDR1 LNHDA and CDR2 SQIVND come from the germline V gene (reference sequence). The trim removed 6 bases at V and 3 bases at J, leaving 10 bases unmatched. The CDR3 DNA reads TGTGCCAGTAGGGGTGGGACAGTCGGGGACACTGAAGCTTTCTTT. This codes for CASRGGTVGDTEAFF.